A selection of T cell receptor beta chains follows, all from one sample in a study of shared clonotypes between healthy human individuals. Method: immunoSEQ multiplex PCR; TCRdb's copy keeps in-frame clones and lacks some. The table records over 2 million clones, 92% of them present only once. The sample taken for sequencing was naive CD4+ T cells from PBMCs. The receptors derive from a man in his late teens or twenties in good health. Some clones in this sample may be carry-over from other donors' samples. Both conserved end residues are part of each CDR3. A D gene is named only where the DNA matches it firmly. A row's size may be missing; if present it is once, few, many or a size class.

NA,TRBJ1-4,NA,TRBV7-9,CASSLWEINEKLFF,TGTGCCAGCAGCTTATGGGAGATTAATGAAAAACTGTTTTTT
NA,TRBJ2-5,NA,TRBV15,CATSRDGHGETQYF,TGTGCCACCAGCAGAGACGGACATGGGGAGACCCAGTACTTC
NA,TRBJ1-2,NA,TRBV20-1,CSASWGKGYTF,TGCAGTGCTAGTTGGGGGAAGGGCTACACCTTC
TRBD2,TRBJ2-1,NA,TRBV7-9,CASSPVGASGFINEQFF,TGTGCCAGCAGCCCGGTTGGGGCTAGCGGTTTTATCAATGAGCAGTTCTTC
TRBD1,TRBJ1-2,NA,TRBV28,CASSLTTGAGYTF,TGTGCCAGCAGTTTAACGACAGGGGCCGGCTACACCTTC
NA,TRBJ1-4,once,TRBV5-1,CASRRTPNEKLFF,TGCGCCAGCAGGCGGACACCTAATGAAAAACTGTTTTTT
TRBD2,TRBJ2-1,NA,TRBV19,CASRLAGGNEQFF,TGTGCCAGTAGGCTAGCGGGAGGAAATGAGCAGTTCTTC
NA,TRBJ1-2,NA,TRBV5-1,CASSLQGRDGYTF,TGCGCCAGCAGCTTGCAGGGGAGGGATGGCTACACCTTC
TRBD1,TRBJ1-4,NA,TRBV2,CASSALTGTNEKLFF,TGTGCCAGCAGTGCCTTGACAGGGACTAATGAAAAACTGTTTTTT
NA,TRBJ2-7,NA,TRBV9,CASSPSGQTYEQYF,TGTGCCAGCAGCCCCTCCGGACAGACCTACGAGCAGTACTTC
NA,TRBJ1-3,NA,TRBV6-1,CASSEARVGNTIYF,TGTGCCAGCAGTGAAGCGAGGGTAGGAAACACCATATATTTT
NA,TRBJ2-3,once,TRBV9,CASSVGGTRPDTQYF,TGTGCCAGCAGCGTAGGGGGGACAAGACCAGATACGCAGTATTTT
TRBD2,TRBJ2-1,NA,TRBV6-6,CASRRLAGWDEQFF,TGTGCCAGCAGAAGACTAGCGGGGTGGGATGAGCAGTTCTTC
TRBD1,TRBJ1-5,once,TRBV19,CASKGQGADQPQHF,TGTGCCAGTAAGGGGCAGGGGGCGGATCAGCCCCAGCATTTT
NA,TRBJ1-3,NA,TRBV5-4,CASSLAEAGRNTIYF,TGTGCCAGCAGCTTGGCCGAAGCAGGGAGGAACACCATATATTTT
TRBD1,TRBJ1-1,NA,TRBV27,CASSGTGGSTEAFF,TGTGCCAGCAGTGGGACAGGGGGGTCAACTGAAGCTTTCTTT
NA,TRBJ1-1,few,TRBV5-1,CASSDQNTEAFF,TGCGCCAGCAGCGACCAGAACACTGAAGCTTTCTTT
TRBD1,TRBJ1-2,NA,TRBV5-6,CASSWGTANYGYTF,TGTGCCAGCAGCTGGGGGACAGCCAACTATGGCTACACCTTC
NA,TRBJ2-1,NA,TRBV20-1,CSPLSYNEQFF,TGCAGTCCCCTCTCGTACAATGAGCAGTTCTTC
NA,TRBJ2-7,once,TRBV11-2,CASSLLGAYEQYF,TGTGCCAGCAGCTTACTGGGCGCCTACGAGCAGTACTTC
NA,TRBJ2-3,NA,TRBV7-3,CASSHRARLSTDTQYF,TGTGCCAGCAGCCACCGGGCTAGACTTAGCACAGATACGCAGTATTTT
NA,TRBJ2-1,NA,TRBV7-3,CASSPGEYNEQFF,TGTGCCAGCAGCCCGGGAGAGTACAATGAGCAGTTCTTC
TRBD1,TRBJ2-7,NA,TRBV5-1,CASSLRTGGYEQYF,TGCGCCAGCAGCCTACGGACAGGGGGCTACGAGCAGTACTTC
TRBD1,TRBJ2-1,NA,TRBV5-1,CASSPDRGLYNEQFF,TGCGCCAGCAGCCCGGACAGGGGCCTATACAATGAGCAGTTCTTC
TRBD1,TRBJ1-1,NA,TRBV15,CATLTRGTGVRNTEAFF,TGTGCCACGCTAACCAGGGGGACAGGGGTGAGGAACACTGAAGCTTTCTTT
TRBD1,TRBJ2-7,once,TRBV7-9,CASTTDFGTGGYEQYF,TGTGCCAGCACCACTGACTTTGGGACAGGGGGGTACGAGCAGTACTTC
NA,TRBJ1-5,NA,TRBV10-3,CANGTLYQPQHF,TGTGCCAACGGGACCTTATATCAGCCCCAGCATTTT
TRBD2,TRBJ2-5,NA,TRBV27,CASRTGGVSETQYF,TGTGCCAGCCGGACCGGGGGGGTATCAGAGACCCAGTACTTC
TRBD1,TRBJ2-7,once,TRBV18,CASSPGHGDRGTYEQYF,TGTGCCAGCTCACCTGGTCACGGTGACAGGGGTACCTACGAGCAGTACTTC
NA,TRBJ2-7,NA,TRBV7-6,CASSSTKGGEQYF,TGTGCCAGCAGCTCCACGAAGGGGGGCGAGCAGTACTTC
NA,TRBJ2-1,NA,TRBV28,CASSLRGALSYNEQFF,TGTGCCAGCAGTTTACGTGGAGCCCTCTCCTACAATGAGCAGTTCTTC
NA,TRBJ1-1,NA,TRBV7-8,CASSLQGGDTEAFF,TGTGCCAGCAGCTTGCAGGGAGGGGACACTGAAGCTTTCTTT
NA,TRBJ1-5,NA,TRBV5-5,CASSENTGGQPQHF,TGTGCCAGCAGCGAAAACACAGGAGGCCAGCCCCAGCATTTT
TRBD2,TRBJ2-3,NA,TRBV28,CASTLTSVSTDTQYF,TGTGCCAGCACCCTAACTAGCGTTAGCACAGATACGCAGTATTTT
NA,TRBJ1-1,NA,TRBV7-9,CASSLALGAEAFF,TGTGCCAGCAGCTTAGCCTTGGGGGCTGAAGCTTTCTTT
TRBD2,TRBJ2-3,NA,TRBV11-3,CASSLVAGGTTDTQYF,TGTGCCAGCAGCTTAGTAGCGGGAGGAACCACAGATACGCAGTATTTT
NA,TRBJ2-7,NA,TRBV6-1,CASILTMGSSYEQYF,TGTGCCAGCATCCTTACAATGGGGAGTTCCTACGAGCAGTACTTC
NA,TRBJ2-2,NA,TRBV4-3,CASGRGVSVANTGELFF,TGCGCCAGCGGGCGGGGTGTGAGCGTCGCGAACACCGGGGAGCTGTTTTTT
NA,TRBJ1-1,once,TRBV27,CASSLRGVDGTEAFF,TGTGCCAGCAGTTTACGCGGGGTGGATGGCACTGAAGCTTTCTTT
NA,TRBJ2-7,NA,TRBV5-4,CASSLFDTPEEQYF,TGTGCCAGCAGCTTGTTTGACACCCCAGAGGAGCAGTACTTC
TRBD1,TRBJ2-3,NA,TRBV6-1,CASSAQTGLADTQYF,TGTGCCAGCAGTGCACAGACAGGGTTGGCAGATACGCAGTATTTT
NA,TRBJ2-5,NA,TRBV29-1,CSVEEWRVETQYF,TGCAGCGTTGAAGAGTGGCGGGTGGAGACCCAGTACTTC
TRBD2,TRBJ2-3,NA,TRBV27,CATSSGTSGRASTDTQYF,TGTGCCACAAGTTCAGGGACTAGCGGGCGAGCTAGCACAGATACGCAGTATTTT
NA,TRBJ2-1,NA,TRBV5-1,CASSRMGAYNEQFF,TGCGCCAGCAGCCGGATGGGGGCCTACAATGAGCAGTTCTTC
TRBD2,TRBJ2-4,NA,TRBV27,CASSLSFGGDYGKNIQYF,TGTGCCAGCAGTTTATCTTTCGGGGGGGATTATGGCAAAAACATTCAGTACTTC
TRBD2,TRBJ2-2,NA,TRBV7-9,CASSEGLAGTGELFF,TGTGCCAGCAGCGAGGGACTAGCGGGAACCGGGGAGCTGTTTTTT
NA,TRBJ1-1,NA,TRBV12-5,CASAAPIGETGTEAFF,TGTGCTAGTGCCGCCCCCATCGGGGAAACTGGGACAGAAGCTTTCTTT
NA,TRBJ2-6,NA,TRBV19,CATSSGANVLTF,TGTGCCACCAGTTCTGGGGCCAACGTCCTGACTTTC
TRBD1,TRBJ2-7,NA,TRBV28,CASTTGVEQYF,TGTGCCAGCACCACAGGGGTCGAGCAGTACTTC
NA,TRBJ2-6,NA,TRBV19,CASTPMLGSGANVLTF,TGTGCCAGTACCCCCATGTTGGGCTCTGGGGCCAACGTCCTGACTTTC
NA,TRBJ1-2,NA,TRBV25-1,CASIVGLYGYTF,TGTGCCAGCATAGTTGGCCTCTATGGCTACACCTTC
NA,TRBJ2-4,once,TRBV30,CAWSLKGANIQYF,TGTGCCTGGAGTTTGAAGGGTGCAAACATTCAGTACTTC
TRBD1,TRBJ2-3,NA,TRBV28,CASRRGTGGVDTQYF,TGTGCCAGCAGACGGGGGACAGGGGGCGTCGATACGCAGTATTTT
TRBD2,TRBJ2-5,once,TRBV28,CASSLRYRGLAGGLETQYF,TGTGCCAGCAGTTTAAGGTACCGGGGACTAGCGGGAGGCTTGGAGACCCAGTACTTC
NA,TRBJ2-5,NA,TRBV2,CASSQQGRGETQYF,TGTGCCAGCAGCCAACAAGGTAGAGGGGAGACCCAGTACTTC
NA,TRBJ1-4,NA,TRBV2,CASSEVSGWDEKLFF,TGTGCCAGCAGCGAAGTCTCCGGGTGGGATGAAAAACTGTTTTTT
TRBD2,TRBJ2-7,NA,TRBV7-6,CASSSDKTPGTSNPHEQYF,TGTGCCAGCAGCTCCGATAAAACGCCCGGGACTAGCAACCCTCACGAGCAGTACTTC
TRBD1,TRBJ2-7,NA,TRBV5-4,CASSLGAGTGGSYEQYF,TGTGCCAGCAGCCTTGGGGCTGGGACAGGGGGGTCCTACGAGCAGTACTTC